The T cell receptor beta chain under discussion was sequenced for a study of shared clonotypes between healthy human individuals. The CDR3 loop spans 15 amino acids. CDR1 is SSHAT and CDR2 is FNYEAQ in the germline V gene (reference sequence). For every subset, genomic DNA was evenly distributed across several immunoSEQ plates. Unsorted PBMC replicate PCRs drew on about 290 ng DNA, representing some 32,000 T cell genomes. Unsorted PBMC DNA was run through sequencing on ten immunoSEQ deep assay plates. Only in-frame clones appear in the TCRdb table, and some are missing; sequencing was by immunoSEQ multiplex PCR. This table holds fewer than 550,000 clones, roughly 79% found once. A remark on this clone: The junction and the germline gene differ at one end; a read error may be behind it.

The sample consisted of PBMCs. The chain recombines TRBV7-7 with TRBJ2-2; D is possibly TRBD1 (6 bases). The source of this sequence is a woman aged 40-49 years in good health. Some clones in this sample may be carry-over from other donors' samples. DNA for the CDR3: TGTGCTAGCAGCTATTCAGGGGATTTGTCCGGGGAGCTGTTTTTT. It translates to CASSYSGDLSGELFF.